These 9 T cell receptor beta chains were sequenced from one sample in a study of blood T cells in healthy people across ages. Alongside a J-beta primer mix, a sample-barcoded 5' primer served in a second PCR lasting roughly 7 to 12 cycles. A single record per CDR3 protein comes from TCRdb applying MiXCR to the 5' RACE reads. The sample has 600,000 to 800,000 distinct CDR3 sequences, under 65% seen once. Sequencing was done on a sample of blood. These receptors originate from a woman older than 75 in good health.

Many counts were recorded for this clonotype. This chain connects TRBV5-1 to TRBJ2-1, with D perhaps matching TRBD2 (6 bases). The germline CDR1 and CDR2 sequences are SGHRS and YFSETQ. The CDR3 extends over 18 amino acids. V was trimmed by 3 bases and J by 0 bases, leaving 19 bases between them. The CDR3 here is CASSSRLSGGSSYNEQFF. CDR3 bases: TGCGCCAGCAGCTCCCGACTCAGCGGAGGGAGCTCCTACAATGAGCAGTTCTTC. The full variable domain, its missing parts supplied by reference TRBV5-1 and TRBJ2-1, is KAGVTQTPRYLIKTRGQQVTLSCSPISGHRSVSWYQQTPGQGLQFLFEYFSETQRNKGNFPGRFSGRQFSNSRSEMNVSTLELGDSALYLCASSSRLSGGSSYNEQFFGPGTRLTVL.

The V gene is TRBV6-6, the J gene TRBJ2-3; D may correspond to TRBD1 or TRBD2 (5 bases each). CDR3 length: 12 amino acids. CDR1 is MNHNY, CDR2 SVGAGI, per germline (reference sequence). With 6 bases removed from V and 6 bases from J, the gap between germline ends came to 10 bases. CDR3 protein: CASRLWGDTQYF. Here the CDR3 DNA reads TGTGCCAGCAGGCTTTGGGGGGATACGCAGTATTTT.

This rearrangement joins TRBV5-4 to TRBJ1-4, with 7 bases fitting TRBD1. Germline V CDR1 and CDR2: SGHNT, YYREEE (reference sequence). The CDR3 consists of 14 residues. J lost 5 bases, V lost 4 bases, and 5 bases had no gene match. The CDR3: CASSRDSGNEKLFF. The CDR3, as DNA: TGTGCCAGCAGCCGGGACAGCGGAAATGAAAAACTGTTTTTT.

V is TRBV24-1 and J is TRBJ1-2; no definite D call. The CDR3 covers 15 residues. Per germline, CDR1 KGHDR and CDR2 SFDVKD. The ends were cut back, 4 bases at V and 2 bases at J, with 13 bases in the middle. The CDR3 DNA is TGTGCCACCAGTGAGGCAGGTTCAACCAACTATGGCTACACCTTC. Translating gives CATSEAGSTNYGYTF.

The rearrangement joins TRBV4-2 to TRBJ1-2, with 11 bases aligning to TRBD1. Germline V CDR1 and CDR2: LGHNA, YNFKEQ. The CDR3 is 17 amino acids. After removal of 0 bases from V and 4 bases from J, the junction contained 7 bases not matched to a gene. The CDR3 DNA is TGTGCCAGCAGCCAAGATTCGGACAGGGGGCGACTCTATGGCTACACCTTC. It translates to CASSQDSDRGRLYGYTF.

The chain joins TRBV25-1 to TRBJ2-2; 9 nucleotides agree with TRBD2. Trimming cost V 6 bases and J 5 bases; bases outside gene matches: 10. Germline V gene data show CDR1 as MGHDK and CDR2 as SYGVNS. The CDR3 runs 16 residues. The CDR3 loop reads CASSRGSGSSTGELFF. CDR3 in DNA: TGTGCCAGCAGCCGCGGTAGCGGGAGTAGTACCGGGGAGCTGTTTTTT.

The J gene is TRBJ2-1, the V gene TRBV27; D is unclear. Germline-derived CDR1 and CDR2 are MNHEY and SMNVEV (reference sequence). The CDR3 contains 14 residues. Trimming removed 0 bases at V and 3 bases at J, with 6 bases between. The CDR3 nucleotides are TGTGCCAGCAGTTTATCTGGGTTCTACAATGAGCAGTTCTTC. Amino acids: CASSLSGFYNEQFF.

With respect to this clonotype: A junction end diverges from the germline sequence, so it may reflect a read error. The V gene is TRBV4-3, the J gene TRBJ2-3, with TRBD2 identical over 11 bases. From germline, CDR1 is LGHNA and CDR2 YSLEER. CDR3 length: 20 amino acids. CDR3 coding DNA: TGCGCCAGCAGCCAAGTTCTGTTCCTAGCGGGAGGCGGTGATACAGGTACGCAGTATTTT. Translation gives CASSQVLFLAGGGDTGTQYF.

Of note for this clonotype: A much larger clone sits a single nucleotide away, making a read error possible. The CDR3, as DNA: TGCAGTGCTAGAGGGACTAGCGGACTTTCGTACAAGCAGTACTTC. Its protein product is CSARGTSGLSYKQYF. V is TRBV20-1 and J is TRBJ2-5; 10 positions match TRBD2. V lost 1 base to trimming and J lost 11 bases; unmatched junction nucleotides: 13. The germline gives CDR1 DFQATT, CDR2 SNEGSKA (reference sequence). The CDR3 is 15 amino acids.